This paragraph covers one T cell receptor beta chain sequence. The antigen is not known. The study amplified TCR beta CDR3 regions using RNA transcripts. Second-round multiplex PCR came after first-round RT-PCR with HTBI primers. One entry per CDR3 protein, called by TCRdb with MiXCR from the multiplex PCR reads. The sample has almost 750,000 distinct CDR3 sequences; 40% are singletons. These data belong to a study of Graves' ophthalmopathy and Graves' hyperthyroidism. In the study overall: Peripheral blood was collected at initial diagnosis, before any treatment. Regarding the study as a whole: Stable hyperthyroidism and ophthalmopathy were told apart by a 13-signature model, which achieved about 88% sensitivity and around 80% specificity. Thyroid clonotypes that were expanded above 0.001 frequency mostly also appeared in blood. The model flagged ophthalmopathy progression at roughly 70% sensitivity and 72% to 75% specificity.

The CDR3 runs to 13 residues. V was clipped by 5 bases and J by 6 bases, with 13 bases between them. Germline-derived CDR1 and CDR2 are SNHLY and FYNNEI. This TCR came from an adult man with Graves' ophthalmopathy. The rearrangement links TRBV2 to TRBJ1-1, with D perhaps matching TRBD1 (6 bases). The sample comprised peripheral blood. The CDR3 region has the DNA TGTGCCAGCAGTTCCGGACAGTACGCTGAAGCTTTCTTT. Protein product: CASSSGQYAEAFF.